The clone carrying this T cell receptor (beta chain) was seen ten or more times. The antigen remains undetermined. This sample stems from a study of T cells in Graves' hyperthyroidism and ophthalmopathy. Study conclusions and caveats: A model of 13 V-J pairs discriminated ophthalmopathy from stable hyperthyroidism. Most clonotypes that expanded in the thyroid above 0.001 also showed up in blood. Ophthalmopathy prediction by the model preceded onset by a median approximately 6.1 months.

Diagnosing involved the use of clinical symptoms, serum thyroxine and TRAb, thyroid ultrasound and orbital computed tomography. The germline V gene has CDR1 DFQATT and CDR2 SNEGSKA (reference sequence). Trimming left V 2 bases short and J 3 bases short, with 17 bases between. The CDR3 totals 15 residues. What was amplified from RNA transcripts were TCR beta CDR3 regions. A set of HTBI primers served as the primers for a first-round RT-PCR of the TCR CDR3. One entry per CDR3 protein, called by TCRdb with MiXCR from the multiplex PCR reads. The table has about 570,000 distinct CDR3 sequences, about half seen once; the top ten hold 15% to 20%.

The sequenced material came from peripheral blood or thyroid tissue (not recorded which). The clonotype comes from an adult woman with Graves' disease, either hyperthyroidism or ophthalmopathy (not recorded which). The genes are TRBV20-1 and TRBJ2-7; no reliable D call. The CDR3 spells CSARSPYRAFYEQYF. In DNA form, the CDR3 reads TGCAGTGCTAGATCCCCCTACCGGGCCTTCTACGAGCAGTACTTC.